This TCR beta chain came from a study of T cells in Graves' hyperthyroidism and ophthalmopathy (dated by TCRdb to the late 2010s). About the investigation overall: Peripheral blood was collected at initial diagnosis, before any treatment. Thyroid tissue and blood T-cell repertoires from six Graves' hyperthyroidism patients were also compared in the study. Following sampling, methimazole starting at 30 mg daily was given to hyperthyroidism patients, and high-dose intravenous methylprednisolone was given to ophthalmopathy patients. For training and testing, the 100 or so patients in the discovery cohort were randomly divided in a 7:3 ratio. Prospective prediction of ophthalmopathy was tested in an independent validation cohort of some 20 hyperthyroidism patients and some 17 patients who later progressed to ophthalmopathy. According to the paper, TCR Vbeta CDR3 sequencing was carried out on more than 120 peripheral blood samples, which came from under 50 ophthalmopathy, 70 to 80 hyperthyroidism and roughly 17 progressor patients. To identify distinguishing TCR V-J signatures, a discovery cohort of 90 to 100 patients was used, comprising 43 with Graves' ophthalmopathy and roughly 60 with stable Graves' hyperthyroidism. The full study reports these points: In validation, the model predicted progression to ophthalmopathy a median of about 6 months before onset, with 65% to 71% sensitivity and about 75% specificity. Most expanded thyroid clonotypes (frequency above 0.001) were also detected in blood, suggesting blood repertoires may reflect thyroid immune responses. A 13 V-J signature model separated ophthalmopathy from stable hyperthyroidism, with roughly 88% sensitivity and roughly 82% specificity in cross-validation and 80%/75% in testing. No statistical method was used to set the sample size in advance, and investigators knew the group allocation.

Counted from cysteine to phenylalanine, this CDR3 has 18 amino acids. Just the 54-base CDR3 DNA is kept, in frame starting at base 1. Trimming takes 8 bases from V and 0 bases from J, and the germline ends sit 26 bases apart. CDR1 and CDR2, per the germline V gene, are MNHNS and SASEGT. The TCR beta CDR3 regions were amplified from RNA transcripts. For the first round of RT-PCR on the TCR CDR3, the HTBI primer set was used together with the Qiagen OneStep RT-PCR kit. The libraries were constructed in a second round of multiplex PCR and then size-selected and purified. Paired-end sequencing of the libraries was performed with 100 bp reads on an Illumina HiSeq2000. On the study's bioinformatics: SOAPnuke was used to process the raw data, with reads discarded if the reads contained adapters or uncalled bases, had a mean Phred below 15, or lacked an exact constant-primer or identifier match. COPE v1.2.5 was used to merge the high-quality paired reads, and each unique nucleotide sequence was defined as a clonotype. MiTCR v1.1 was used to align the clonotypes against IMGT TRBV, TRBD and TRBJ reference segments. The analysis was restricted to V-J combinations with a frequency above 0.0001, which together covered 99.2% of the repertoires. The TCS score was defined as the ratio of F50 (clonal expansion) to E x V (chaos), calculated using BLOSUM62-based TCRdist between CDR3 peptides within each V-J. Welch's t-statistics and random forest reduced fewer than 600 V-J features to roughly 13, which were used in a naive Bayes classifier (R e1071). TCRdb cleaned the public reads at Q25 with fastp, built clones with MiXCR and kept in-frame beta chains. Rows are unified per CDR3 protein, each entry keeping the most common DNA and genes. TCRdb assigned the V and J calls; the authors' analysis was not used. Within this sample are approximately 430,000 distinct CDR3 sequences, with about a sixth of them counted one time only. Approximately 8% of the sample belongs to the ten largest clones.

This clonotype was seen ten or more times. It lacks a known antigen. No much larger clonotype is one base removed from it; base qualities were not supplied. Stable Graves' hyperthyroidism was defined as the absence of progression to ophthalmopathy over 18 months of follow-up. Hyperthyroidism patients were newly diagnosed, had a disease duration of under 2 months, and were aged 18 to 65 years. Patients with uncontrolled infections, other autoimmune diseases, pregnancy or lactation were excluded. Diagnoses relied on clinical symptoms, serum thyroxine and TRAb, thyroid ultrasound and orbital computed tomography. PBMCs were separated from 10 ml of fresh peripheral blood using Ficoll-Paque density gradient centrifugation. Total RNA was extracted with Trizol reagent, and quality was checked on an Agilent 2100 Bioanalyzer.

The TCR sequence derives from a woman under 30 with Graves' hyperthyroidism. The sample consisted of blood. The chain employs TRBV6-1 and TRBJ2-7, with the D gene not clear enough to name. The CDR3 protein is CASQETVGTLRSSYEQYF. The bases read TGTGCCAGCCAAGAAACGGTCGGCACCCTCAGAAGCTCCTACGAGCAGTACTTC.